The present entry profiles one TCR beta chain with its context. The antigen remains undetermined. The sample comes from a study of cytomegalovirus exposure and HLA in healthy donors. The study, taken as a whole, reports: As immune exposure information, only CMV serostatus was available.

This CDR3 has 14 residues. CDR1 and CDR2 from the germline V gene are MNHNY and SVGAGI (reference sequence). V trimming: 8 bases; J trimming: 5 bases; junction bases outside the gene matches: 4. With 60 Vbeta and 13 Jbeta primers, the PCR was carried out. Sequencing used immunoSEQ multiplex PCR; TCRdb keeps in-frame clones, though not all of them. Found here are about 180,000 clones, around 80% of them singletons; the top ten hold under 1.5%. This receptor was obtained from a girl aged 2-10 years in good health and CMV-seropositive. The sample was PBMCs. The chain carries TRBV6-6 and TRBJ2-5; 14 bases match TRBD2. CDR3 region: CASRLAGGGETQYF. In DNA, the CDR3 is TGTGCCAGCCGACTAGCGGGAGGGGGGGAGACCCAGTACTTC.